This is a list of T cell receptor beta chains from one sample in a study of cytomegalovirus exposure and HLA in healthy donors. Assay used: immunoSEQ multiplex PCR; TCRdb lists only in-frame clones, some missing. The table has about 62,000 clones, about 87% seen once. The specimen sequenced was PBMCs. The receptor source for this set is a man younger than 35 in good health and CMV-seronegative. CDR3s leave out the opening cysteine and the closing phenylalanine or tryptophan. The D gene is left open where the match is weak. Clone sizes are given selectively: once, few, many, or a class where the clone is expanded.

NA,9,NA,TRBV30,AWIGTDTQY
NA,10,NA,TRBV19,ASSFPQGPQY
NA,14,TRBD1,TRBV6-5,ASSWDSSTFEEKLF
few,14,NA,TRBV9,ASSAFGGTASYEQY
NA,11,NA,TRBV29-1,SVHYPSRNEQF
NA,11,NA,TRBV11-3,ASRETGNTEAF
NA,12,NA,TRBV6-1,ASSENRESTEAF
NA,12,NA,TRBV19,ASRDPGQDYEQY
NA,12,TRBD1,TRBV5-1,ASSIAGTGDEQY
NA,13,NA,TRBV5-1,ASSLGQISGNTIY
NA,13,TRBD1,TRBV4-1,ASSPQGASTGELF
NA,15,NA,TRBV28,ASSLWEAGATNEKLF
NA,11,NA,TRBV28,ASRYRVRGEQY
NA,12,NA,TRBV11-3,ARSFGGDNYEQY
NA,12,TRBD1,TRBV5-4,ASSLRTGTDEQF
NA,12,NA,TRBV2,ASSPDRDFGEQF
NA,9,NA,TRBV6-5,ASRTEYGYT
NA,12,NA,TRBV2,ASSEDSRLSPLH
NA,11,TRBD1,TRBV5-4,ASSLQGAGGYT
NA,12,TRBD1,TRBV2,ASPGRGVNTEAF
once,13,NA,TRBV6-4,ASSDTFSYNSPLH
NA,13,NA,TRBV15,ATSRESARRNEQF
NA,12,NA,TRBV5-4,ASSHYSKNTEAF
NA,12,NA,TRBV25-1,ASRQQGGGYGYT
NA,14,NA,TRBV5-4,ASSLVGRGENYGYT
NA,12,NA,TRBV5-6,ASSLPGNLYEQY
NA,11,TRBD1,TRBV7-9,ASSPSGTAIQF
NA,12,TRBD2,TRBV18,ASSPSGGSYEQY
NA,13,TRBD1,TRBV29-1,SVKVPGQHNSPLH